Presented here are 8 T cell receptor beta chains from one specimen sequenced in a study of T-cell memory formation after mild COVID-19. MiXCR was run by TCRdb on the 5' RACE reads, yielding one entry per CDR3 protein. Among 400,000 to 500,000 distinct CDR3 sequences, about a sixth were seen once, and the ten largest hold about 22%. The sequenced sample was PBMCs or a T cell subset sorted from them (not recorded which). These receptors came from a man between 18 and 29 years old who had mild COVID-19 (a few samples of this study predate the infection). Cell type and time point are not known.

This chain uses TRBV11-2 with TRBJ1-1; 9 nucleotides match TRBD1. This CDR3 is built from 17 residues. Germline V gives CDR1 SGHAT, CDR2 FQNNGV. The V and J ends lost 3 bases and 0 bases, in that order; junction bases with no gene match: 8. CDR3 in amino acids: CASSFSVGQGMNTEAFF. CDR3 nucleotides: TGTGCCAGCAGCTTCTCTGTCGGACAGGGGATGAACACTGAAGCTTTCTTT.

The chain uses TRBV5-1 and TRBJ1-2; 7 bases align to TRBD1. CDR3 length equals 14 residues. V was pared by 4 bases and J by 6 bases, with 9 bases of the junction left unmatched. Germline V CDR1 and CDR2: SGHRS, YFSETQ. In DNA, the CDR3 is TGCGCCAGCAGCATCGGACAGGCGTTCGATGGCTACACCTTC. The encoded protein is CASSIGQAFDGYTF.

The chain links TRBV27 to TRBJ2-2, with 8 bases matching TRBD1. The germline V gene has CDR1 MNHEY and CDR2 SMNVEV (reference sequence). J lost 7 bases, V lost 5 bases, and 12 bases had no gene match. CDR3 length equals 16 residues. Written as DNA, the CDR3 is TGTGCCAGCAGTCGACACCAGACAGGGGCGGGCGGGGAGCTGTTTTTT. Translated: CASSRHQTGAGGELFF.

This clonotype was recorded a few times. This chain joins TRBV15 and TRBJ2-3, with 11 bases fitting TRBD1. The V gene's germline CDR1 is LNHNV and CDR2 YYDKDF (reference sequence). J gave up 4 bases and V 0 bases, and 6 bases lay outside the gene matches. The CDR3 is 17 residues long. CDR3 region: CATSREAGTGGADTQYF. CDR3 DNA sequence: TGTGCCACCAGCAGAGAAGCGGGGACAGGGGGTGCAGATACGCAGTATTTT.

This clonotype was seen at least ten times. V usage is TRBV7-3 and J usage is TRBJ2-7, with unresolved D. CDR1 and CDR2 from the germline V gene are SGHTA and FQGTGA. The CDR3 totals 13 residues. The germline V and J ends were trimmed by 3 bases and 7 bases, with 13 bases remaining between them. The DNA of the CDR3 is TGTGCCAGCAGCTTTGGACCGGCTGAGGAGCAGTACTTC. It encodes CASSFGPAEEQYF.

This clonotype was counted ten times or more. This chain links TRBV5-6 with TRBJ2-7, with a tentative D call TRBD1 (6 bases). CDR1 is SGHDT, CDR2 YYEEEE, per germline. The V and J ends lost 4 bases and 7 bases respectively, with 21 bases between them. The CDR3 sequence is 15 residues long. The CDR3 sequence is CASSRLGQSQREQYF. The CDR3 nucleotides read TGTGCCAGCAGCAGACTCGGACAGTCCCAACGGGAGCAGTACTTC.

This clonotype was seen only a few times. V gene TRBV29-1 combines with J gene TRBJ2-2, with D perhaps matching TRBD2 (6 bases). In germline, CDR1 is SQVTM, CDR2 ANQGSEA. Trimming took off 7 bases at V and 5 bases at J, with 17 bases between the two ends. This CDR3 spans 14 amino acids. CDR3 in amino acids: CSAAPGVPTGELFF. CDR3 nucleotides: TGCAGCGCGGCCCCGGGGGTCCCGACCGGGGAGCTGTTTTTT.

This clonotype was counted between two and nine times. The V and J genes are TRBV4-1 and TRBJ2-1, with 8 bases matching TRBD1. Germline V gene lookup returns CDR1 MGHRA and CDR2 YSYEKL. This CDR3 has 14 residues. V dropped 3 bases and J dropped 6; count of bases not matched to a gene: 4. In DNA form, the CDR3 reads TGCGCCAGCAGCCAGGCTACAGGGGGCAATGAGCAGTTCTTC. Translated, it gives CASSQATGGNEQFF.